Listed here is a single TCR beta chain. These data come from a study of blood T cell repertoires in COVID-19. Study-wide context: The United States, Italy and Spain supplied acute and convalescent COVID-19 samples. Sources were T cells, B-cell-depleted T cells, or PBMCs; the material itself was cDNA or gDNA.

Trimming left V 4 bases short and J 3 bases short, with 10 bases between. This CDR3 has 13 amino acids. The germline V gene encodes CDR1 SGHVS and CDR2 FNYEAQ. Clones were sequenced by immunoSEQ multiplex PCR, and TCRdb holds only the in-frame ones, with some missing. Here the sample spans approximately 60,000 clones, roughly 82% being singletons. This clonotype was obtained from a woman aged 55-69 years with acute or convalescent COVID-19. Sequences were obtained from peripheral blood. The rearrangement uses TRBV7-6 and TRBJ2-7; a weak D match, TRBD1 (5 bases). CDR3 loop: CASSYQTDYEQYF. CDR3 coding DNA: TGTGCCAGCAGCTATCAGACAGACTACGAGCAGTACTTC.